This T cell receptor (beta chain) comes out of a study of cytomegalovirus exposure and HLA in healthy donors. Study-wide context: A subsequent analysis reported that the 120 validation repertoires were produced on the same platform that had also been used for the 666 first-cohort repertoires.

Germline CDR1 is MRHNA and CDR2 is SNTAGT. This CDR3 region has 15 residues. Trimming cost V 2 bases and J 7 bases, with 15 bases left between them. Study-level findings and limits: Cytomegalovirus association was assigned to approximately 160 TCR beta chains.

A word on this clone: What it recognizes is unknown.

The repertoire was sequenced with immunoSEQ multiplex PCR; TCRdb's copy has only in-frame clones and lacks some. Of about 280,000 clones listed, 88% are singletons. The sequenced sample consisted of PBMCs. This clonotype was obtained from a young woman in good health and CMV-seronegative. This rearrangement joins TRBV6-4 to TRBJ2-1; TRBD2 might be the D (5 bases). The CDR3 DNA sequence: TGTGCCAGCAGTGACCATCACACGGGAAAGAATGAGCAGTTCTTC. Its translation: CASSDHHTGKNEQFF.